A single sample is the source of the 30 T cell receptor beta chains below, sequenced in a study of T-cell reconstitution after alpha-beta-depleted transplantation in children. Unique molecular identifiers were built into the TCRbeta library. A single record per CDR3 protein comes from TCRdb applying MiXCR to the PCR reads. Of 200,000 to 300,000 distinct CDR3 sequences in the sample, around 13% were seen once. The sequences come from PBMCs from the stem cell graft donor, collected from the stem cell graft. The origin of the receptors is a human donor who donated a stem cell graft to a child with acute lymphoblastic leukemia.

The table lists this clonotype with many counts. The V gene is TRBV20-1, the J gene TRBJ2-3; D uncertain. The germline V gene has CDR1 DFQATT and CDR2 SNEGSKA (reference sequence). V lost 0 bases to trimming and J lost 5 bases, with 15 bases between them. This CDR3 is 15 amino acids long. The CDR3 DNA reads TGCAGTGCTAGAGATCAGTATAGGGCCCAAGATACGCAGTATTTT. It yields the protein CSARDQYRAQDTQYF.

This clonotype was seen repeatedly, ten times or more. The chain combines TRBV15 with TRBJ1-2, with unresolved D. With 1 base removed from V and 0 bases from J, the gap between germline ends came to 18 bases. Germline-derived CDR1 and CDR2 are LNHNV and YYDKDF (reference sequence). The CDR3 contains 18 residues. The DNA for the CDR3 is TGTGCCACCAGCAGAGTAACTCTTACAGCTTTCTCTAACTATGGCTACACCTTC. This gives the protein CATSRVTLTAFSNYGYTF.

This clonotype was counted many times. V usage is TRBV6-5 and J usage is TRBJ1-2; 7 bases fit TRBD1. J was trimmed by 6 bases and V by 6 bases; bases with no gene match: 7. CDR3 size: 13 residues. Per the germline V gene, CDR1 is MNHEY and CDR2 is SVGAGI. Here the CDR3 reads CASSRQGLDGYTF. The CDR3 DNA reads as TGTGCCAGCAGCCGACAGGGTCTCGATGGCTACACCTTC.

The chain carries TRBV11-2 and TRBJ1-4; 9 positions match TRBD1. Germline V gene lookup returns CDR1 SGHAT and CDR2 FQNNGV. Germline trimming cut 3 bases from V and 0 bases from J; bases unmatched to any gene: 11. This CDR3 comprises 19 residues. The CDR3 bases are TGTGCCAGCAGCTTCCGGACAGGGGCCCTAGTTGCAACTAATGAAAAACTGTTTTTT. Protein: CASSFRTGALVATNEKLFF.

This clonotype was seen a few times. CDR3 protein: CASSPLFGQGTYEQYF. The CDR3 DNA sequence: TGTGCCAGCAGCCCTTTGTTCGGGCAGGGAACCTACGAGCAGTACTTC. The chain is built from TRBV5-5 and TRBJ2-7; maybe TRBD1 (5 bases). Germline lookup yields CDR1 SGHKS and CDR2 YYEKEE (reference sequence). V lost 4 bases and J lost 2, with 19 bases in between. The CDR3 spans 16 residues. Together with reference TRBV5-5 and TRBJ2-7, the CDR3 gives the full variable domain: DAGVTQSPTHLIKTRGQQVTLRCSPISGHKSVSWYQQVLGQGPQFIFQYYEKEERGRGNFPDRFSARQFPNYSSELNVNALLLGDSALYLCASSPLFGQGTYEQYFGPGTRLTVT.

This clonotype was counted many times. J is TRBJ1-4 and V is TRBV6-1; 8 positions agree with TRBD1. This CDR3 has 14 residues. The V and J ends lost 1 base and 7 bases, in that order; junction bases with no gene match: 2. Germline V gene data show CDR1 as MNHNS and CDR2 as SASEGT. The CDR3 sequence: CASSEGTGFEKLFF. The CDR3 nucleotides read TGTGCCAGCAGTGAAGGGACAGGGTTTGAAAAACTGTTTTTT.

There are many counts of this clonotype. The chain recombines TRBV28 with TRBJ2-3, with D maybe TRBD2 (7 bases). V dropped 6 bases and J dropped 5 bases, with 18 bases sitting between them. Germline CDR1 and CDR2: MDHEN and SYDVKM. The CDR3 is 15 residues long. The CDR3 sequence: CASSSPRGAVDTQYF. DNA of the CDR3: TGTGCCAGCAGCTCGCCACGGGGGGCGGTAGATACGCAGTATTTT.

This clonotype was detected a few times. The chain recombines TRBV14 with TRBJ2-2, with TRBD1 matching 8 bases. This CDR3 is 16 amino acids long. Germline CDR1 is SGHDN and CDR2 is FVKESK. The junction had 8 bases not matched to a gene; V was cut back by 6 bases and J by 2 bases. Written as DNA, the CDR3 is TGTGCCAGCAGAGACCGTGGGACAGGAAACACCGGGGAGCTGTTTTTT. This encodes CASRDRGTGNTGELFF.

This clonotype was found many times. The CDR3 DNA reads as TGTGCCAGCAGCTTGGCGGAAGGGGAGGCCGGGGAGCTGTTTTTT. As protein: CASSLAEGEAGELFF. The rearrangement links TRBV5-8 to TRBJ2-2, with D tentatively TRBD2 (6 bases). The V gene's germline CDR1 is SGHTS and CDR2 YDEGEE. CDR3 size: 15 residues. Trimming pared 0 bases from V and 6 bases from J, leaving 12 bases between.

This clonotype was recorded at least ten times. CDR3 amino acids: CASRWAYSNQPQHF. The CDR3, as DNA: TGTGCCAGCAGGTGGGCCTACAGCAATCAGCCCCAGCATTTT. V is TRBV6-2 or TRBV6-3 and J is TRBJ1-5, with unresolved D. V was cut by 6 bases and J by 1 base, with 10 bases left in between. Germline CDR1 MNHEY, CDR2 SVGEGT. This CDR3 is 14 amino acids long.

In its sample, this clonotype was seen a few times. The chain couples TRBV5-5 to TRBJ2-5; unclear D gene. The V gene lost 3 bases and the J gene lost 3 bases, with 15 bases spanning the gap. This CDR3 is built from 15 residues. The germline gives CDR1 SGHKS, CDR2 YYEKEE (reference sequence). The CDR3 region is CASSSRAYRKETQYF. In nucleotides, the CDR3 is TGTGCCAGCAGCTCCCGAGCCTACAGAAAAGAGACCCAGTACTTC.

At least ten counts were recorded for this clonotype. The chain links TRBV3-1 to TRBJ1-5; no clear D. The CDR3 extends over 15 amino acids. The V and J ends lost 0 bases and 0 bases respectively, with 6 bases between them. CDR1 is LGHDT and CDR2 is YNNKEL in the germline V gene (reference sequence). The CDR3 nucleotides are TGTGCCAGCAGCCAAGATCCCACTAGCAATCAGCCCCAGCATTTT. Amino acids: CASSQDPTSNQPQHF.

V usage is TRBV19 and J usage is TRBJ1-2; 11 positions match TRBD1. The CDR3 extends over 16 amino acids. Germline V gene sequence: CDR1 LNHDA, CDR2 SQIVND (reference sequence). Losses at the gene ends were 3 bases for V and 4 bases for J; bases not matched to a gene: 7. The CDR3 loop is CASSITTGTGGYGYTF. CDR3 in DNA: TGTGCCAGTAGTATCACAACAGGGACAGGGGGCTATGGCTACACCTTC.

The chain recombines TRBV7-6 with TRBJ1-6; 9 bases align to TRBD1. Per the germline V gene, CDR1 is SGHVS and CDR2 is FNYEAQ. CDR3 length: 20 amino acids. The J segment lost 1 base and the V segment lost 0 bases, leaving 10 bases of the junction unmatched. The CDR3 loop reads CASSLAVRDREGSYNSPLHF. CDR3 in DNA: TGTGCCAGCAGCTTAGCGGTGCGGGACAGGGAGGGGTCCTATAATTCACCCCTCCACTTT.

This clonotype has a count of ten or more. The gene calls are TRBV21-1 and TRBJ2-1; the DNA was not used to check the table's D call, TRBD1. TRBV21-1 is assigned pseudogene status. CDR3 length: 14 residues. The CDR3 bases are TGTGCCAGCAGATCCGGGACGGAGAACAATGAGCAGTTCTTC. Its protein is CASRSGTENNEQFF.

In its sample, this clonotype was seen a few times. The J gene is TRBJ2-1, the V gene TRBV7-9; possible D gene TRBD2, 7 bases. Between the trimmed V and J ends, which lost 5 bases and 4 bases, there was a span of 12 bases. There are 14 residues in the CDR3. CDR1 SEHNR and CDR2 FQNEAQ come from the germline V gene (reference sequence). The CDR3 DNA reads TGTGCCAGCAGCCAAGGGGGGGCATACAATGAGCAGTTCTTC. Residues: CASSQGGAYNEQFF.

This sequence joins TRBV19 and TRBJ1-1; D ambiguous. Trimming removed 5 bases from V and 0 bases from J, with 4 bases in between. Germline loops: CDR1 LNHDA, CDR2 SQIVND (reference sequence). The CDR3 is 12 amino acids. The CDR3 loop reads CASSYMNTEAFF. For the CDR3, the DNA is TGTGCCAGTAGTTACATGAACACTGAAGCTTTCTTT.

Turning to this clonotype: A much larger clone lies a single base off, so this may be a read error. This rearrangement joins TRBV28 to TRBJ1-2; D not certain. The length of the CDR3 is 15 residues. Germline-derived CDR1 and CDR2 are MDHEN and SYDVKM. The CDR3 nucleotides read TGTGCCATCAGTCTCTTACGGGAAGGATTCTATGGCTACACCTTC. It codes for CAISLLREGFYGYTF.

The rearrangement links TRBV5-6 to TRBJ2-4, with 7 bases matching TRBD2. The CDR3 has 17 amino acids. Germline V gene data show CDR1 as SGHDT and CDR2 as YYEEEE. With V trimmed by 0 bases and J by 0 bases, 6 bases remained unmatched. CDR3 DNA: TGTGCCAGCAGCTTGGGACTAGCAGAGCTAGCCAAAAACATTCAGTACTTC. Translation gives CASSLGLAELAKNIQYF.

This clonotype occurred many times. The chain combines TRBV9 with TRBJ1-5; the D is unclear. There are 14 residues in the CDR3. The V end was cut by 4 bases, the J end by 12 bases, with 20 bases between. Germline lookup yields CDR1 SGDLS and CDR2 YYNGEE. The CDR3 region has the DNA TGTGCCAGCAGCCCCCGGGAGACCCTCGAGCACCAGCATTTT. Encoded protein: CASSPRETLEHQHF.

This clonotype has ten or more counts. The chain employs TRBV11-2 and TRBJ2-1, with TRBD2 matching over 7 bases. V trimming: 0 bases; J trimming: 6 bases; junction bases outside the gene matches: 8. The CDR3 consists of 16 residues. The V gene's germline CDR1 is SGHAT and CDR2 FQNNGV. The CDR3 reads CASSLDQLAASNEQFF. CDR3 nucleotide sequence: TGTGCCAGCAGCTTAGATCAGCTAGCGGCCTCCAATGAGCAGTTCTTC.

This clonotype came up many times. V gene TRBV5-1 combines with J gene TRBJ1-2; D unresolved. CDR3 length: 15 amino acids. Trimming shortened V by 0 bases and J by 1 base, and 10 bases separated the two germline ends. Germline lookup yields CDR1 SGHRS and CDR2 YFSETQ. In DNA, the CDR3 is TGCGCCAGCAGCTTGGGCGTCGGAAATAACTATGGCTACACCTTC. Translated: CASSLGVGNNYGYTF.

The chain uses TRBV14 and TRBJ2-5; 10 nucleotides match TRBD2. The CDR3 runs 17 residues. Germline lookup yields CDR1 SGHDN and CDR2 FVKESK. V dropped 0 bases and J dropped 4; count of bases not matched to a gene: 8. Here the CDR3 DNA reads TGTGCCAGCAGCCAAGAGGAGCGGGAGGGCCCCGGAGAGACCCAGTACTTC. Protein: CASSQEEREGPGETQYF.

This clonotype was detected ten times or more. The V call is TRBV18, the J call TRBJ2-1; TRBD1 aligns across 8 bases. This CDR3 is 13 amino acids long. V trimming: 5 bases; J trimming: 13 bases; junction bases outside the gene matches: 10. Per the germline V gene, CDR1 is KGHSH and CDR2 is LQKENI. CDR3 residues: CASSGSDRVYQFF. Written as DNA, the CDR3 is TGTGCCAGCTCAGGCTCGGACAGGGTGTATCAGTTCTTC. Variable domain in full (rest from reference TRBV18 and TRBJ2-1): NAGVMQNPRHLVRRRGQEARLRCSPMKGHSHVYWYRQLPEEGLKFMVYLQKENIIDESGMPKERFSAEFPKEGPSILRIQQVVRGDSAAYFCASSGSDRVYQFFGPGTRLTVL.

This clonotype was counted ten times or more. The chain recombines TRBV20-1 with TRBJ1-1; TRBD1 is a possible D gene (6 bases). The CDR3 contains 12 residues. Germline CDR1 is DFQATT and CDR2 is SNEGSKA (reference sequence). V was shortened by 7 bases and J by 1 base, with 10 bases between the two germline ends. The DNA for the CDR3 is TGCAGTGTCCTACAGGGGAACACTGAAGCTTTCTTT. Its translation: CSVLQGNTEAFF.

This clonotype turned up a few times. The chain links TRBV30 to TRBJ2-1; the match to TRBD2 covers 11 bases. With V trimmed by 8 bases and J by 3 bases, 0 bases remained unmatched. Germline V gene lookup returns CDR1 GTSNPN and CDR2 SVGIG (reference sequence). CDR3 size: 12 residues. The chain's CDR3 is CAGLAGYNEQFF. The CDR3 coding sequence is TGTGCCGGACTAGCGGGCTACAATGAGCAGTTCTTC.

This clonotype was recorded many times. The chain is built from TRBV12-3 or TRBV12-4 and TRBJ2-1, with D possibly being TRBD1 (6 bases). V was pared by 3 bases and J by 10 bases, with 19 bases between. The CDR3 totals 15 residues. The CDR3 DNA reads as TGTGCCAGCAGTTTTTCAGGACAGCCTAATTGGGAGCAGTTCTTC. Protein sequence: CASSFSGQPNWEQFF.

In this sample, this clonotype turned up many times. CDR3 nucleotide sequence: TGCGCCAGCAGCCAATACCACGGACAGCAGATCACCTTC. Protein sequence: CASSQYHGQQITF. This sequence joins TRBV4-1 and TRBJ1-2; tentatively, D is TRBD1 (6 bases). CDR1 MGHRA and CDR2 YSYEKL come from the germline V gene. The CDR3 length is 13 residues. V was trimmed by 2 bases and J by 13 bases, leaving 17 bases between them.

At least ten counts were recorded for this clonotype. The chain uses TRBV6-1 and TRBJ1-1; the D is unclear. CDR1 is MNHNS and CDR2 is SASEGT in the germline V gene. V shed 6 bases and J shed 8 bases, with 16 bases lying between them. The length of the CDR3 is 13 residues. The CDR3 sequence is CASRPIEKSEAFF. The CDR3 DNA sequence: TGTGCCAGCAGGCCAATTGAAAAGTCGGAAGCTTTCTTT.

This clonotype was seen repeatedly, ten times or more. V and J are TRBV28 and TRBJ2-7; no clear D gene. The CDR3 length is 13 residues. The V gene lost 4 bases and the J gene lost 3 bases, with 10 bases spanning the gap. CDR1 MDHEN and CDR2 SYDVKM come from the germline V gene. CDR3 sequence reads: CASSSPEIYEQYF. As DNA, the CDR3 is TGTGCCAGCAGTTCTCCCGAAATCTACGAGCAGTACTTC.